The present T cell receptor beta chain was sequenced within a study of PD-L1 blockade in urothelial cancer. About the study: About 85% of the roughly 29 patients were men whose urothelial cancer was bladder-origin.

The table came from immunoSEQ multiplex PCR; TCRdb's copy has only in-frame clones and leaves some out. The sample shows 45,000 to 50,000 clones, roughly 88% of them seen only once. Trimming at V came to 4 bases and at J to 5 bases, leaving 1 base not matched to a gene. This CDR3 region has 14 residues. The germline V gene encodes CDR1 LNHDA and CDR2 SQIVND (reference sequence). The sequencing used PBMCs, collected around atezolizumab (anti-PD-L1) treatment. This sequence joins TRBV19 and TRBJ2-3; 12 bases match TRBD2. The receptor was isolated from an elderly man with urothelial cancer. CDR3 nucleotides: TGTGCCAGTAGTAAGGGACTAGCGGGAGATACGCAGTATTTT. It translates to CASSKGLAGDTQYF.